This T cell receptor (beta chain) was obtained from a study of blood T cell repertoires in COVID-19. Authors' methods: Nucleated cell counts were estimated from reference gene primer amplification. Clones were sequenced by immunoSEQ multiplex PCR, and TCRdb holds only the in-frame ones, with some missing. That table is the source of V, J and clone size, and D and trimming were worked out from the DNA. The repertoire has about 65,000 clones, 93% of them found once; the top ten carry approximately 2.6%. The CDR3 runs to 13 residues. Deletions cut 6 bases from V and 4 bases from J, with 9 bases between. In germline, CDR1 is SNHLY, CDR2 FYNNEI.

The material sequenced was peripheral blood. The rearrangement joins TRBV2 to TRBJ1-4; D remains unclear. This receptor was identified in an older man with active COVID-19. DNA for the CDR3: TGTGCCAGCAGCTACCGTCATAATGAAAAACTGTTTTTT. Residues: CASSYRHNEKLFF.